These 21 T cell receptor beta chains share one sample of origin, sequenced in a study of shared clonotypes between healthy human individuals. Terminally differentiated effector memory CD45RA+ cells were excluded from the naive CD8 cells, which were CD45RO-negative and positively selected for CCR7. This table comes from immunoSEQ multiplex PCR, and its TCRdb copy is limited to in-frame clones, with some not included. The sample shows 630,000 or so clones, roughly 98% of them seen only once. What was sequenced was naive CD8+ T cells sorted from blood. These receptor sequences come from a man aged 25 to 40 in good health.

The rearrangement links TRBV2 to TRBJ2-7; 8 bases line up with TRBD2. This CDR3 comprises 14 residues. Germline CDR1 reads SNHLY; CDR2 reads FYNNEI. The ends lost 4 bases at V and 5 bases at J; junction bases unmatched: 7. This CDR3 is CASSGRGAFHEQYF. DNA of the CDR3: TGTGCCAGCAGTGGGCGGGGGGCCTTCCACGAGCAGTACTTC. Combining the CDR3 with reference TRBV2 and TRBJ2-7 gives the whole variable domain EPEVTQTPSHQVTQMGQEVILRCVPISNHLYFYWYRQILGQKVEFLVSFYNNEISEKSEIFDDQFSVERPDGSNFTLKIRSTKLEDSAMYFCASSGRGAFHEQYFGPGTRLTVT.

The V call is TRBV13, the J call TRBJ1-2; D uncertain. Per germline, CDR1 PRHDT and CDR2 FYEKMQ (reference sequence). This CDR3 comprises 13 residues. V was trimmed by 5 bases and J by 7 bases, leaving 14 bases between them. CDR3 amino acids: CASSHGSWGGYTF. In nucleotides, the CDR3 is TGTGCCAGCAGCCACGGGAGTTGGGGTGGCTACACCTTC.

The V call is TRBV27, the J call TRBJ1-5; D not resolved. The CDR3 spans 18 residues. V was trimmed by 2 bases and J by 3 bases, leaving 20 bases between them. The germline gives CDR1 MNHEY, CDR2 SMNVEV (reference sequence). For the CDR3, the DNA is TGTGCCAGCAGTTTAGGTTTACTGGGCAGATTATTCAATCAGCCCCAGCATTTT. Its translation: CASSLGLLGRLFNQPQHF.

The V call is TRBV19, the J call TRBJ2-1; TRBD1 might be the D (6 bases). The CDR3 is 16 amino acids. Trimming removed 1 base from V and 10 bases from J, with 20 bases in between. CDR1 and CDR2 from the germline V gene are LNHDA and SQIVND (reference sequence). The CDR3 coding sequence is TGTGCCAGTAGTATAGTGGGGGCTTCGAGCAGATCAGAGCAGTTCTTC. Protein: CASSIVGASSRSEQFF.

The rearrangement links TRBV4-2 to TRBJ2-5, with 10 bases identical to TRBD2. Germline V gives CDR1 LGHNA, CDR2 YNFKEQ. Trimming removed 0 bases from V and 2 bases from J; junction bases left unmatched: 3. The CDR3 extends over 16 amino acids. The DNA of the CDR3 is TGTGCCAGCAGCCAAGATCTAGCGGGGGTACAAGAGACCCAGTACTTC. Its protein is CASSQDLAGVQETQYF.

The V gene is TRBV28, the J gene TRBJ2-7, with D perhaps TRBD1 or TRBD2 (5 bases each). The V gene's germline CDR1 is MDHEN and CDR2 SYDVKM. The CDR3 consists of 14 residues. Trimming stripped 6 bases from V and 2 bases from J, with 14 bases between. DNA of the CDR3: TGTGCCAGCAGCGGGGCGCTAGCAGCCTACGAGCAGTACTTC. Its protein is CASSGALAAYEQYF.

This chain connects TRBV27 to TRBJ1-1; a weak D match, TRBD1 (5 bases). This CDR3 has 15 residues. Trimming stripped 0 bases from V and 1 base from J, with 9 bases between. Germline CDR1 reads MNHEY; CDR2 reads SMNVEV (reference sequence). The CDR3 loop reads CASSLSGGGNTEAFF. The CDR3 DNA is TGTGCCAGCAGTTTATCCGGGGGGGGGAACACTGAAGCTTTCTTT.

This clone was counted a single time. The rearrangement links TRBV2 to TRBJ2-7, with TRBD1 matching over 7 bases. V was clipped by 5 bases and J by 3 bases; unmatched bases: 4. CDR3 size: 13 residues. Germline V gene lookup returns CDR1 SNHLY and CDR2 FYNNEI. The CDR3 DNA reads TGTGCCAGCAGTTTCGACAGGGACTACGAGCAGTACTTC. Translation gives CASSFDRDYEQYF.

The CDR3 spells CASSQIGAGLNTEAFF. In DNA form, the CDR3 reads TGCGCCAGCAGCCAAATCGGGGCGGGGTTGAACACTGAAGCTTTCTTT. V is TRBV5-1 and J is TRBJ1-1; perhaps TRBD1 as D (5 bases). V shed 4 bases and J shed 0 bases, with 16 bases lying between them. The CDR3 consists of 16 residues. CDR1 is SGHRS, CDR2 YFSETQ, per germline.

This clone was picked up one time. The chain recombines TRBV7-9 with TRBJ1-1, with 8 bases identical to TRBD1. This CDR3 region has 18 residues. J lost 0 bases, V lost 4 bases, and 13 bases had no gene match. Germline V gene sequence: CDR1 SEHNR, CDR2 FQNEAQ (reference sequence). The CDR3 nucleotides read TGTGCCAGCAGCTCACGGGACAGGTATCGGATAATGAACACTGAAGCTTTCTTT. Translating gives CASSSRDRYRIMNTEAFF.

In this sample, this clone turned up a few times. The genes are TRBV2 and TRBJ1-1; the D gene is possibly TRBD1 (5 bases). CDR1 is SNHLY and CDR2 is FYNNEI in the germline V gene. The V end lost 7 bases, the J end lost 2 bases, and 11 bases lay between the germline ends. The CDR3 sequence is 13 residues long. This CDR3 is CASTRGPNTEAFF. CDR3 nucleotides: TGTGCCAGCACACGGGGCCCCAACACTGAAGCTTTCTTT.

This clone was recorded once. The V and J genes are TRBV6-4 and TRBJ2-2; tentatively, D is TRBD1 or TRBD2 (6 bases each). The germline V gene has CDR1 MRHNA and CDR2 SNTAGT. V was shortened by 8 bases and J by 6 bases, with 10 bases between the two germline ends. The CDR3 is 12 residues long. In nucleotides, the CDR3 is TGTGCCAGCCGGAGGGGGTCCGGGGAGCTGTTTTTT. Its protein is CASRRGSGELFF.

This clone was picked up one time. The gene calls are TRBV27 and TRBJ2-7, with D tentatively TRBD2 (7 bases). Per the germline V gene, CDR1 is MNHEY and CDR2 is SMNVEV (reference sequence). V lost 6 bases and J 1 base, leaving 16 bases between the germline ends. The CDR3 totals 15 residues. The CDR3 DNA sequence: TGTGCCAGCAGGAGGGGGGCTAGCGGTTCCTACGAGCAGTACTTC. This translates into CASRRGASGSYEQYF.

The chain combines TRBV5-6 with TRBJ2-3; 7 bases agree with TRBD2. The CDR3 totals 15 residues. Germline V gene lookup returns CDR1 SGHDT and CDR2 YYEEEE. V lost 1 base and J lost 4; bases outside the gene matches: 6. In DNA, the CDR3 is TGTGCCAGCAGCTTGTTTGCGGGAGTTGCAGATACGCAGTATTTT. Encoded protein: CASSLFAGVADTQYF.

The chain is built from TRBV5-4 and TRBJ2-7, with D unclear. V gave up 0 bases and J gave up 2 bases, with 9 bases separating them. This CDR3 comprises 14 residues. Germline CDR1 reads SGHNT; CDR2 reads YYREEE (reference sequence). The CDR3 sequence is CASSLVPETYEQYF. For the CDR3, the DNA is TGTGCCAGCAGCTTGGTCCCGGAGACCTACGAGCAGTACTTC.

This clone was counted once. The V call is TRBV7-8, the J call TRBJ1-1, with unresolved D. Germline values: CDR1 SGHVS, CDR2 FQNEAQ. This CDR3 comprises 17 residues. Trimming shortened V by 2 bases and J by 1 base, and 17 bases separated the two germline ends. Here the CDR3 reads CASSLSRTYKPNTEAFF. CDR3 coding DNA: TGTGCCAGCAGCTTATCGAGGACCTACAAACCGAACACTGAAGCTTTCTTT.

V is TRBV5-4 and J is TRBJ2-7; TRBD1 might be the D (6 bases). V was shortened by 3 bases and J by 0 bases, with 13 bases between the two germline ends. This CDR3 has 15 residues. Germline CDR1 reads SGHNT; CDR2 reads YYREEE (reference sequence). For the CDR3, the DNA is TGTGCCAGCAGCTACCCTACAGGGAGCTCCTACGAGCAGTACTTC. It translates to CASSYPTGSSYEQYF. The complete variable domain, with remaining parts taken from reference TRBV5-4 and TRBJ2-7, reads ETGVTQSPTHLIKTRGQQVTLRCSSQSGHNTVSWYQQALGQGPQFIFQYYREEENGRGNFPPRFSGLQFPNYSSELNVNALELDDSALYLCASSYPTGSSYEQYFGPGTRLTVT.

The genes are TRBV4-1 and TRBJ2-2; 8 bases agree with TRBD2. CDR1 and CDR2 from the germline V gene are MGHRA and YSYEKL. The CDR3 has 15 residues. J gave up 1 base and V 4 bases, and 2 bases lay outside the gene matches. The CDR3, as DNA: TGCGCCAGCAGCCCGACTAGCGTGAACACCGGGGAGCTGTTTTTT. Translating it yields CASSPTSVNTGELFF.

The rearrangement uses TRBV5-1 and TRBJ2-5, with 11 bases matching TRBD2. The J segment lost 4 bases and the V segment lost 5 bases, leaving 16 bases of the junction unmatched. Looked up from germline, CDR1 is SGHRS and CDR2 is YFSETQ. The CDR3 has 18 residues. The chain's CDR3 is CASRAGTSGTSIRETQYF. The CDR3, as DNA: TGCGCCAGCAGGGCGGGGACTAGCGGTACGTCCATACGAGAGACCCAGTACTTC.

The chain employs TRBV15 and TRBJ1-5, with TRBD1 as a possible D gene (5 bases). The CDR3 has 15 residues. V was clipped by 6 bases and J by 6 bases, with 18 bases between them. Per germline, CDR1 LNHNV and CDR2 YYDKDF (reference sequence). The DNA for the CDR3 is TGTGCCACCAGTAGGGACCTCTTTGTTGGTCAGCCCCAGCATTTT. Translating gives CATSRDLFVGQPQHF.

CDR3 DNA sequence: TGTGCCAGCAGTTACGGGACTAGCGGGAATTCCTACGAGCAGTACTTC. Protein: CASSYGTSGNSYEQYF. The chain links TRBV6-5 to TRBJ2-7; TRBD2 aligns across 13 bases. The V gene end was trimmed by 2 bases and the J gene end by 1 base; junction bases not matched to a gene: 2. CDR1 and CDR2 (germline): MNHEY, SVGAGI. CDR3 size: 16 residues.